Sequencing of this T cell receptor (beta chain) was carried out in a study of brain metastases from non-small cell lung cancer. Details on this clone: What it binds is not known.

The germline V gene has CDR1 LGHNA and CDR2 YNFKEQ. V dropped 0 bases and J dropped 6 bases, with 12 bases sitting between them. The CDR3 has 14 residues. General study findings and limits: Brain metastases shared most TCR repertoire with primaries, with sparse T cells. T-cell infiltration was lower in brain metastases than primaries (P < 0.001). In 64% of brain metastases, T-cell clones were expanded compared with matched primary tumors.

Libraries were prepared by immunoSEQ multiplex PCR; TCRdb keeps only in-frame clonotypes and omits some of them. The sample carries more than 14,000 clones, under 85% recorded once. The chain recombines TRBV4-2 with TRBJ2-7, with D possibly being TRBD1 or TRBD2 (7 bases each). The source material was primary lung tumor tissue. This TCR derives from a donor at least 40 years old with non-small cell lung cancer. For the CDR3, the DNA is TGTGCCAGCAGCCAAGAGTCAGGGGGGGGCGAGCAGTACTTC. Amino acid sequence: CASSQESGGGEQYF.